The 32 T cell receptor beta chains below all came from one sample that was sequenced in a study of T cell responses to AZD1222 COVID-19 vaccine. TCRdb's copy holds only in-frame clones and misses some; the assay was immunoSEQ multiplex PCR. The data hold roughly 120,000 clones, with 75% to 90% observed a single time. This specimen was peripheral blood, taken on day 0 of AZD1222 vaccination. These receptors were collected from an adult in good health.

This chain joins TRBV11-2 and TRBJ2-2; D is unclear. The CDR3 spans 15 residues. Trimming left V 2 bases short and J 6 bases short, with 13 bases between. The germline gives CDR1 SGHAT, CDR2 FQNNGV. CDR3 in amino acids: CASSLYPTRPGELFF. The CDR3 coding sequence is TGTGCCAGCAGCTTATATCCCACGAGGCCCGGGGAGCTGTTTTTT.

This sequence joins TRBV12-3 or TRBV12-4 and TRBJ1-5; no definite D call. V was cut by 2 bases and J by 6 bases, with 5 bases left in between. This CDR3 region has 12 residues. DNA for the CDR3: TGTGCCAGCAGTTTATCGGGTCAGCCCCAGCATTTT. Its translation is CASSLSGQPQHF.

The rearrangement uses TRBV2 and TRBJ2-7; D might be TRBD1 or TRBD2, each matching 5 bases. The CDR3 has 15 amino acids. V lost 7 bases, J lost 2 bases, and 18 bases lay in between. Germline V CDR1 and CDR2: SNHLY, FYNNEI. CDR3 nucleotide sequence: TGTGCCAGCATGGTGAGTTGGGACCGTGCCTACGAGCAGTACTTC. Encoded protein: CASMVSWDRAYEQYF.

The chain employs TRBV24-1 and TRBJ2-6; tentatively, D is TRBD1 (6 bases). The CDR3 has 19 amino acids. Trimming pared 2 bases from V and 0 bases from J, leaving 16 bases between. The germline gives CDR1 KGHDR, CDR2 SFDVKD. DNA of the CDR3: TGTGCCACCAGTGATTCCCGCCAGGGGTCCTACTCTGGGGCCAACGTCCTGACTTTC. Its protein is CATSDSRQGSYSGANVLTF.

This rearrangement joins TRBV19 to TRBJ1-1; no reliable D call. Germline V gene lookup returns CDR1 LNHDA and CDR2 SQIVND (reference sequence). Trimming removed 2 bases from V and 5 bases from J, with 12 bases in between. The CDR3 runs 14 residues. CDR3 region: CASSITAAGTEAFF. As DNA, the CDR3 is TGTGCCAGTAGTATAACCGCGGCGGGGACTGAAGCTTTCTTT.

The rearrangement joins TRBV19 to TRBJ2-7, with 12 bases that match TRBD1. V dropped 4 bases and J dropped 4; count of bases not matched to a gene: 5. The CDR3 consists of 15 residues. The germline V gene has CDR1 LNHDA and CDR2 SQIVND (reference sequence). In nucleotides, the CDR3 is TGTGCCAGTAGTACCCGGGACAGGGGGCGGTACGAGCAGTACTTC. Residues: CASSTRDRGRYEQYF.

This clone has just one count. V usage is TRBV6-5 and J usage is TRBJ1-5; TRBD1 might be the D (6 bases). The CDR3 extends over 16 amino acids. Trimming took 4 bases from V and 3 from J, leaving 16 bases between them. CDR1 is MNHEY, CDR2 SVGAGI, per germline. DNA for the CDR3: TGTGCCAGCAGTTCACAGACAGGAGGAGTCAATCAGCCCCAGCATTTT. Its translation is CASSSQTGGVNQPQHF.

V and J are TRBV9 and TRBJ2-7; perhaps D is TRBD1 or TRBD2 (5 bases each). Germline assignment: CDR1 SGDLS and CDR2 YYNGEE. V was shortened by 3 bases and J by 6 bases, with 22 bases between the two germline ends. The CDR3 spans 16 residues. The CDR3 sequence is CASSEAGTERGLEQYF. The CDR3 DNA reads TGTGCCAGCAGCGAGGCCGGGACGGAAAGGGGCCTCGAGCAGTACTTC.

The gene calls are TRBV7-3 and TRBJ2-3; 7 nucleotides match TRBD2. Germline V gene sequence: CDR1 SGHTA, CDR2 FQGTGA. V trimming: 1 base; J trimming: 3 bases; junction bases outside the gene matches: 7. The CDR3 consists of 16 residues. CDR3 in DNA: TGTGCCAGCAGCTTAAATCGGGGCGGGGGTACAGATACGCAGTATTTT. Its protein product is CASSLNRGGGTDTQYF.

In nucleotides, the CDR3 is TGTGCCAGCAGCACGGGACAGGGAAGGAATCAGCCCCAGCATTTT. As protein: CASSTGQGRNQPQHF. The chain has TRBV11-2 and TRBJ1-5; TRBD1 matches 9 bases. The junction had 6 bases not matched to a gene; V was cut back by 5 bases and J by 4 bases. The V gene's germline CDR1 is SGHAT and CDR2 FQNNGV. The length of the CDR3 is 15 residues.

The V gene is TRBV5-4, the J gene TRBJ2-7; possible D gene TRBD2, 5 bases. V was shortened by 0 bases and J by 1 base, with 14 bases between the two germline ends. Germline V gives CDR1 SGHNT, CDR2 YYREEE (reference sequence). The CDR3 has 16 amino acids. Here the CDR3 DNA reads TGTGCCAGCAGCTTGGCGGGAACAGCGATTTCCTACGAGCAGTACTTC. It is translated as CASSLAGTAISYEQYF.

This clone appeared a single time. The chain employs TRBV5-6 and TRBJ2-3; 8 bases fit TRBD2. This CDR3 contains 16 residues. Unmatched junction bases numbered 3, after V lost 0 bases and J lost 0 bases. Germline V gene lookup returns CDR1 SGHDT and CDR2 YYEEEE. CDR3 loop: CASSLDPSGSTDTQYF. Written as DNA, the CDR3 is TGTGCCAGCAGCTTGGACCCTAGCGGGAGCACAGATACGCAGTATTTT.

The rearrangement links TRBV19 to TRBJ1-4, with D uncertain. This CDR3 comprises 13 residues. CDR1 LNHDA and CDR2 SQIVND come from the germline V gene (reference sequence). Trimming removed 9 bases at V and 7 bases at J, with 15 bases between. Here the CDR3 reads CASGGRVGEKLFF. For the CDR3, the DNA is TGTGCCAGCGGTGGACGGGTCGGTGAAAAACTGTTTTTT.

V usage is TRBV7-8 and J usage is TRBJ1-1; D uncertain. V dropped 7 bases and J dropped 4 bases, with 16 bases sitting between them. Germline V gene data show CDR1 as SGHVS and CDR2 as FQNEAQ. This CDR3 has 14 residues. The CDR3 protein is CASTPREGSTEAFF. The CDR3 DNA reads TGTGCCAGCACCCCACGAGAGGGAAGCACTGAAGCTTTCTTT.

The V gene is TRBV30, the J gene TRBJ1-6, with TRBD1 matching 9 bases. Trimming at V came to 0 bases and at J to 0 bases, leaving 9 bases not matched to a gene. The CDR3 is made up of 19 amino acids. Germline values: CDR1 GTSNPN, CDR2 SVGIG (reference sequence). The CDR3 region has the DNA TGTGCCTGGAGTGTTAACAGGGGGCAACCCCGCTCCTATAATTCACCCCTCCACTTT. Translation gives CAWSVNRGQPRSYNSPLHF.

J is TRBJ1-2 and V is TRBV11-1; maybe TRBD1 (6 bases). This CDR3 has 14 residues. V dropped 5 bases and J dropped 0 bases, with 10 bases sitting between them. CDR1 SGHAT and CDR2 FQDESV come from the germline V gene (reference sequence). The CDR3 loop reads CASSKGDANYGYTF. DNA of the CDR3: TGTGCCAGCAGCAAGGGGGATGCTAACTATGGCTACACCTTC.

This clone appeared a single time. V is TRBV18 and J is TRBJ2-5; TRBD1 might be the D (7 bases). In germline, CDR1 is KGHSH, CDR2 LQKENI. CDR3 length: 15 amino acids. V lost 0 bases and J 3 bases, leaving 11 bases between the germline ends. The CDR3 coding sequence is TGTGCCAGCTCACCACCGGGACAGCGGGAAGAGACCCAGTACTTC. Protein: CASSPPGQREETQYF.

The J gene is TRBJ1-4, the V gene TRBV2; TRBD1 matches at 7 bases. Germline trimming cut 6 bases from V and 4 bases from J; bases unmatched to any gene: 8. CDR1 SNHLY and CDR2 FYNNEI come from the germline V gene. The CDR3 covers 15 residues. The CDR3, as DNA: TGTGCCAGCAGGACACAGGGGTCGGGTAATGAAAAACTGTTTTTT. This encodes CASRTQGSGNEKLFF.

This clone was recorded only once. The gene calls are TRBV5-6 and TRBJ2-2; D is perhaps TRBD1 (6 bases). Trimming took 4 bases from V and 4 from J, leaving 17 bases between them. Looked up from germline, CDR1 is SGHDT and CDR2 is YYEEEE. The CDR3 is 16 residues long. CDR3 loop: CASSETIRGTTGELFF. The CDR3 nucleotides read TGTGCCAGCAGCGAAACTATCAGGGGCACCACCGGGGAGCTGTTTTTT. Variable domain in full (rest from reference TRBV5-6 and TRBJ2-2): DAGVTQSPTHLIKTRGQQVTLRCSPKSGHDTVSWYQQALGQGPQFIFQYYEEEERQRGNFPDRFSGHQFPNYSSELNVNALLLGDSALYLCASSETIRGTTGELFFGEGSRLTVL.

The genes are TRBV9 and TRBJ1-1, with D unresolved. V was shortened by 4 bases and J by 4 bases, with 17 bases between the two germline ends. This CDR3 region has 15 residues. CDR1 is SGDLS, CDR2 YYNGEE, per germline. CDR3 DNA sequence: TGTGCCAGCAGCCCTCAGGCGGAGGTTCTCACTGAAGCTTTCTTT. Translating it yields CASSPQAEVLTEAFF.

In DNA form, the CDR3 reads TGCGCCAGCAGCACCGGAGGTCCATACCAAAATGAGCAGTTCTTC. Residues: CASSTGGPYQNEQFF. The chain is built from TRBV5-1 and TRBJ2-1; D perhaps matches TRBD2 (5 bases). This CDR3 region has 15 residues. The V gene's germline CDR1 is SGHRS and CDR2 YFSETQ. Trimming pared 4 bases from V and 7 bases from J, leaving 18 bases between.

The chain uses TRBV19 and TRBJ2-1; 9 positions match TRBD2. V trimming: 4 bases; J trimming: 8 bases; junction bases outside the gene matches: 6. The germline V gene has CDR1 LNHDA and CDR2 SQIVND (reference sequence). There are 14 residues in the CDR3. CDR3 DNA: TGTGCCAGTAGTAACCTAGCGGGAAGGGATGAGCAGTTCTTC. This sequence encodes CASSNLAGRDEQFF. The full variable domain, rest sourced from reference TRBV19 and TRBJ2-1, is DGGITQSPKYLFRKEGQNVTLSCEQNLNHDAMYWYRQDPGQGLRLIYYSQIVNDFQKGDIAEGYSVSREKKESFPLTVTSAQKNPTAFYLCASSNLAGRDEQFFGPGTRLTVL.

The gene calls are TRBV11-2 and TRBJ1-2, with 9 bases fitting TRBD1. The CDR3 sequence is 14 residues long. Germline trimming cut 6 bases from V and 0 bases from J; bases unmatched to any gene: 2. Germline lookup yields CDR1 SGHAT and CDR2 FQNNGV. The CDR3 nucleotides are TGTGCCAGCAGGGGACAGGGAGCTAACTATGGCTACACCTTC. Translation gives CASRGQGANYGYTF.

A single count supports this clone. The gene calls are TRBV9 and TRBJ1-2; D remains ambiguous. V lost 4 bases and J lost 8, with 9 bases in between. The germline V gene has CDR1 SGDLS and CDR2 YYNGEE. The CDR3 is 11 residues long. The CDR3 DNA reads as TGTGCCAGCAGCTTCAACCAAGGCTACACCTTC. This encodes CASSFNQGYTF.

In DNA, the CDR3 is TGTGCCACCAGCAGAGATAGACAGGGGCTCAATGAAAAACTGTTTTTT. This translates into CATSRDRQGLNEKLFF. The chain employs TRBV15 and TRBJ1-4; 8 bases agree with TRBD1. J lost 5 bases, V lost 0 bases, and 5 bases had no gene match. The CDR3 consists of 16 residues. Germline lookup yields CDR1 LNHNV and CDR2 YYDKDF (reference sequence).

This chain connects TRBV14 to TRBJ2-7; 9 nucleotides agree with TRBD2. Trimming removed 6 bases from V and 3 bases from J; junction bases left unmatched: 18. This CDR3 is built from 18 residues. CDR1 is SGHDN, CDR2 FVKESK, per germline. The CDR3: CASRRGVAGARPRYEQYF. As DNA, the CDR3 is TGTGCCAGCAGACGGGGCGTAGCGGGGGCTCGCCCCCGCTACGAGCAGTACTTC.

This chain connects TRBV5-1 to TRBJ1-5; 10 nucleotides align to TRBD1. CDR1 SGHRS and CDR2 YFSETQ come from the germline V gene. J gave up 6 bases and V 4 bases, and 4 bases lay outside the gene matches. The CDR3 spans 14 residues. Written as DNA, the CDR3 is TGCGCCAGCAGCCCGGGACAGGGGCCTCAGCCCCAGCATTTT. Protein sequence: CASSPGQGPQPQHF. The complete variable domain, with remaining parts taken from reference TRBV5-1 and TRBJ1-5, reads KAGVTQTPRYLIKTRGQQVTLSCSPISGHRSVSWYQQTPGQGLQFLFEYFSETQRNKGNFPGRFSGRQFSNSRSEMNVSTLELGDSALYLCASSPGQGPQPQHFGDGTRLSIL.

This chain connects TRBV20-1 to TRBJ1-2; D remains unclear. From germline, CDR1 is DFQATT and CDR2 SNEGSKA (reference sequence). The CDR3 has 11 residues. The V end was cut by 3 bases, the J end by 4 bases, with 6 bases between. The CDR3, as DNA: TGCAGTGCTAGTGGAGGCTATGGCTACACCTTC. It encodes CSASGGYGYTF.

The CDR3 coding sequence is TGTGCCAGCAGTCGCCTCGAGGACGGGACTAGCGGGAGGGGAAAGTTCTTC. As protein: CASSRLEDGTSGRGKFF. The V call is TRBV28, the J call TRBJ2-1; 16 bases align to TRBD2. The CDR3 runs 17 residues. CDR1 MDHEN and CDR2 SYDVKM come from the germline V gene. Trimming at V came to 5 bases and at J to 14 bases, leaving 15 bases not matched to a gene.

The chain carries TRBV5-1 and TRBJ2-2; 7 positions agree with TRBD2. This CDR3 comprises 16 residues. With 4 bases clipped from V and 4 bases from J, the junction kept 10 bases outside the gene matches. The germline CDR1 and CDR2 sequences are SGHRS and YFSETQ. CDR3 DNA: TGCGCCAGCAGCACTGGGCGAGCGGGGACCACCGGGGAGCTGTTTTTT. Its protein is CASSTGRAGTTGELFF.

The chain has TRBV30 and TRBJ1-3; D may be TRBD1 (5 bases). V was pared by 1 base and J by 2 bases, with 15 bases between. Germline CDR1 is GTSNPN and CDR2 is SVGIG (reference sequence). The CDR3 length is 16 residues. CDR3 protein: CAWSAPRGRTGNTIYF. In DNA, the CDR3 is TGTGCCTGGAGTGCCCCAAGGGGAAGGACTGGAAACACCATATATTTT.

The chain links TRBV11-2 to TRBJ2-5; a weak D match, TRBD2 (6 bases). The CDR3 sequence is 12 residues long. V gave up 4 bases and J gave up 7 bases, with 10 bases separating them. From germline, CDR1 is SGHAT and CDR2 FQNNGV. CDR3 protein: CASSSLSGTQYF. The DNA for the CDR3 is TGTGCCAGCAGCTCTCTTAGCGGGACCCAGTACTTC.